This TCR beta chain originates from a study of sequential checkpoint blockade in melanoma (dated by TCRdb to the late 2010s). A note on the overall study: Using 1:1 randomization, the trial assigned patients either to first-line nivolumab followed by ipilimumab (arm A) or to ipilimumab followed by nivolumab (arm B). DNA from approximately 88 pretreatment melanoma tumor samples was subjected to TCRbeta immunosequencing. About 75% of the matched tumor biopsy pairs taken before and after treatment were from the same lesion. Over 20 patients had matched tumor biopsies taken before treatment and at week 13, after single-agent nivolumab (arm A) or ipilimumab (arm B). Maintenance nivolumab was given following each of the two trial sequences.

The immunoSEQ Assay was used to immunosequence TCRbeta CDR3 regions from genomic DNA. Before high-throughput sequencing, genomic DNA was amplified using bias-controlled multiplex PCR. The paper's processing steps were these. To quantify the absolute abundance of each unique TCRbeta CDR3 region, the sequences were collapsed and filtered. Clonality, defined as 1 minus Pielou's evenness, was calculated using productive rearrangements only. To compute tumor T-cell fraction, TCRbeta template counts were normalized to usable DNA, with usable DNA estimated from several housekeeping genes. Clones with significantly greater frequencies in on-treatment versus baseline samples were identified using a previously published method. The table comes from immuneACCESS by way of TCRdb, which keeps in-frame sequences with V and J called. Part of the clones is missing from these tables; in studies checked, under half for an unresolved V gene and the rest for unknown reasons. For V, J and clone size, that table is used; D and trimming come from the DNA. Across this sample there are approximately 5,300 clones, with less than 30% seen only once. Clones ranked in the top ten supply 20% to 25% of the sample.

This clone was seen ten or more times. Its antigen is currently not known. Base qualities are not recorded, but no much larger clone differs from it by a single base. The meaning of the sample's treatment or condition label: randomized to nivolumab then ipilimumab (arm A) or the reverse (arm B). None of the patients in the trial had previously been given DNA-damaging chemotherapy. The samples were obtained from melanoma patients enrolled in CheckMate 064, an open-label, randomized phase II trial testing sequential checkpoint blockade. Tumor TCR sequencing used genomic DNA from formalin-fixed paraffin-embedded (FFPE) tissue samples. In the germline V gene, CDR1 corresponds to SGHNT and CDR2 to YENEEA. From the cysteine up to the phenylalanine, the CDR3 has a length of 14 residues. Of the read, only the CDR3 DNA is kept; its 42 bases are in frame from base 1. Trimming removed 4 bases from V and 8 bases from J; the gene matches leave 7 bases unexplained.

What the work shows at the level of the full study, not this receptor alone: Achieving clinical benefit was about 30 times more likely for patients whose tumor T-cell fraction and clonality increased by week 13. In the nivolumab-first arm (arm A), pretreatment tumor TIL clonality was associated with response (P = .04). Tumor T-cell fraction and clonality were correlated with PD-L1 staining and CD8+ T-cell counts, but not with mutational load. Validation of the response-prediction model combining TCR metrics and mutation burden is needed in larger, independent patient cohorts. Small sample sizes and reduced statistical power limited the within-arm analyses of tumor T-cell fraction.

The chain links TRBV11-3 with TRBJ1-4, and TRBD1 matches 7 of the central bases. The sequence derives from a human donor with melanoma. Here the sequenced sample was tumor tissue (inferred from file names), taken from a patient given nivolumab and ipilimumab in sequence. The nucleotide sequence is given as TGTGCCAGCAGCTCTACAGGGGTTCGGGAAAAACTGTTTTTT. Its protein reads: CASSSTGVREKLFF.